The 15 T cell receptor beta chains reported below all come from one sample, sequenced in a study of CD8 T cells in ankylosing spondylitis. TCRdb itself ran the 5' RACE reads through MiXCR, one entry per CDR3 protein. Among about 250,000 distinct CDR3 sequences listed, about a sixth were seen once. Sequencing was performed on blood, either unsorted or a sorted T cell fraction (not recorded which). Source of these receptors: a male donor with ankylosing spondylitis or in good health (not recorded which).

The chain joins TRBV7-3 to TRBJ2-7, with 8 bases fitting TRBD1. V gave up 1 base and J gave up 6 bases; unmatched junction bases: 2. Germline V CDR1 and CDR2: SGHTA, FQGTGA. CDR3 length: 13 residues. For the CDR3, the DNA is TGTGCCAGCAGCTTAATTACAGGGGGCGAGCAGTACTTC. Amino acids: CASSLITGGEQYF.

This clonotype has a count of ten or more. The V and J genes are TRBV29-1 and TRBJ2-7; D remains unclear. The V end lost 4 bases, the J end lost 2 bases, and 9 bases lay between the germline ends. There are 12 residues in the CDR3. Germline CDR1 is SQVTM and CDR2 is ANQGSEA. CDR3 nucleotides: TGCAGCGTTGGACAAGGAACCTACGAGCAGTACTTC. The encoded protein is CSVGQGTYEQYF.

This clonotype was seen a handful of times. The V gene is TRBV7-2, the J gene TRBJ1-1, with D possibly being TRBD1 (6 bases). The germline V gene has CDR1 SGHTA and CDR2 FQGNSA. The CDR3 is 16 residues long. V gave up 5 bases and J gave up 1 base, with 17 bases separating them. The CDR3, as DNA: TGTGCCAGCAGCCCGAGGTGGGGACACCAGAACACTGAAGCTTTCTTT. As protein: CASSPRWGHQNTEAFF.

The chain is built from TRBV27 and TRBJ2-7; D might be TRBD2 (5 bases). The CDR3 contains 12 residues. Germline CDR1 is MNHEY and CDR2 is SMNVEV (reference sequence). V was shortened by 8 bases and J by 12 bases, with 20 bases between the two germline ends. CDR3: CASWSGGLSLYF. CDR3 bases: TGTGCCAGCTGGTCCGGAGGCCTCTCGCTGTACTTC.

This chain connects TRBV4-2 to TRBJ2-3; D is possibly TRBD1 (5 bases). Germline lookup yields CDR1 LGHNA and CDR2 YNFKEQ. The CDR3 loop spans 15 amino acids. V was cut by 0 bases and J by 4 bases, with 11 bases left in between. The CDR3 DNA reads as TGTGCCAGCAGCCAAGAAGGGGAATCCCCAGATACGCAGTATTTT. Translated, it gives CASSQEGESPDTQYF.

The chain joins TRBV29-1 to TRBJ2-7; 7 bases match TRBD2. CDR3 size: 14 residues. V was clipped by 5 bases and J by 0 bases; unmatched bases: 7. Germline V gives CDR1 SQVTM, CDR2 ANQGSEA. CDR3 in amino acids: CSVTAGLSSYEQYF. The CDR3 DNA reads as TGCAGCGTTACAGCGGGATTGAGCTCCTACGAGCAGTACTTC.

This chain uses TRBV20-1 with TRBJ2-7; perhaps TRBD1 as D (6 bases). The CDR3 consists of 14 residues. V was clipped by 2 bases and J by 0 bases, with 11 bases between them. CDR1 is DFQATT and CDR2 is SNEGSKA in the germline V gene (reference sequence). The CDR3 nucleotides read TGCAGTGCTAGACCACGGGACAACTCCTACGAGCAGTACTTC. Translation gives CSARPRDNSYEQYF.

This clonotype was picked up a small number of times. V and J are TRBV12-3 or TRBV12-4 and TRBJ2-1; 10 bases fit TRBD2. Trimming cost V 0 bases and J 8 bases; bases outside gene matches: 4. The CDR3 runs 15 residues. The CDR3 nucleotides read TGTGCCAGCAGTTTAGCGGCTAGCGGGGGCGATGAGCAGTTCTTC. Its translation: CASSLAASGGDEQFF.

V usage is TRBV11-1 and J usage is TRBJ1-1, with a weak D call TRBD1 (6 bases). Germline V gene sequence: CDR1 SGHAT, CDR2 FQDESV (reference sequence). V was cut by 5 bases and J by 1 base, with 23 bases left in between. The CDR3 spans 18 residues. DNA for the CDR3: TGTGCCAGCAGCCTTAGAGGGGGGGGGCAGGGAGAGAACACTGAAGCTTTCTTT. As protein: CASSLRGGGQGENTEAFF.

This clonotype occurred many times. The chain carries TRBV7-9 and TRBJ2-1, with 7 bases lining up with TRBD2. With 0 bases clipped from V and 6 bases from J, the junction kept 2 bases outside the gene matches. In germline, CDR1 is SEHNR, CDR2 FQNEAQ (reference sequence). The CDR3 loop spans 14 amino acids. This chain's CDR3 is CASSLAGGPNEQFF. The CDR3 nucleotides read TGTGCCAGCAGCTTAGCGGGAGGGCCCAATGAGCAGTTCTTC.

A remark on this clonotype: One end of the junction fails to match germline, which may point to a read error. The genes are TRBV20-1 and TRBJ2-7, with D hard to call. CDR3 length: 13 residues. The germline V gene has CDR1 DFQATT and CDR2 SNEGSKA (reference sequence). The CDR3 DNA sequence: TGCGGTGCAAGAGGTCTGGACTCCTACGAGCAGTACTTC. It translates to CGARGLDSYEQYF.

By sample fraction, this clonotype is medium-sized (0.01 to 0.1%). The V gene is TRBV7-3, the J gene TRBJ1-1; D not certain. Trimming took 0 bases from V and 1 from J, leaving 3 bases between them. The CDR3 loop spans 13 amino acids. Germline CDR1 reads SGHTA; CDR2 reads FQGTGA. The CDR3 coding sequence is TGTGCCAGCAGCTTAACAGGGAACACTGAAGCTTTCTTT. Amino acid sequence: CASSLTGNTEAFF. The variable domain in full, completed from reference TRBV7-3 and TRBJ1-1, reads GAGVSQTPSNKVTEKGKYVELRCDPISGHTALYWYRQSLGQGPEFLIYFQGTGAADDSGLPNDRFFAVRPEGSVSTLKIQRTERGDSAVYLCASSLTGNTEAFFGQGTRLTVV.

This clonotype was seen ten or more times. V is TRBV29-1 and J is TRBJ2-2; the D gene could be TRBD1 or TRBD2 (5 bases each). Germline assignment: CDR1 SQVTM and CDR2 ANQGSEA. The CDR3 consists of 15 residues. The germline V and J ends were trimmed by 7 bases and 0 bases, with 15 bases remaining between them. CDR3 region: CSALSGLANTGELFF. CDR3 DNA sequence: TGCAGCGCCCTGTCGGGGCTCGCGAACACCGGGGAGCTGTTTTTT.

This clonotype was seen many times. This rearrangement joins TRBV9 to TRBJ2-1, with 10 positions matching TRBD2. CDR1 and CDR2 (germline): SGDLS, YYNGEE. V was clipped by 6 bases and J by 6 bases; unmatched bases: 15. This CDR3 comprises 17 residues. This CDR3 is CASNTPREREGLNEQFF. The CDR3 bases are TGTGCCAGCAATACACCGAGGGAGCGGGAGGGCCTCAATGAGCAGTTCTTC.

This clonotype was counted only a few times. This chain links TRBV29-1 with TRBJ2-7; 9 bases fit TRBD1. Trimming at V came to 5 bases and at J to 3 bases, leaving 5 bases not matched to a gene. The CDR3 loop spans 13 amino acids. CDR1 and CDR2 (germline): SQVTM, ANQGSEA. DNA of the CDR3: TGCAGCGTTTCAGAGACAGGGGGCTACGAGCAGTACTTC. As protein: CSVSETGGYEQYF.